The clone carrying this T cell receptor (beta chain) was detected only a few times. This record comes from a study of neoadjuvant anti-PD-1 for oral cavity cancer. The method was immunoSEQ multiplex PCR; TCRdb's version includes in-frame clones alone and lacks a portion of them. This table has some 14,000 clones, about 71% appearing once. V was shortened by 4 bases and J by 4 bases, with 12 bases between the two germline ends. Germline assignment: CDR1 SGHNT and CDR2 YYREEE (reference sequence). There are 15 residues in the CDR3. The sequence derives from a person aged 40-85 years with oral cavity squamous cell carcinoma. The chain has TRBV5-4 and TRBJ1-6; perhaps TRBD1 as D (6 bases). The source material was PBMCs, sampled before nivolumab (anti-PD-1) treatment. In DNA, the CDR3 is TGTGCCAGCAGCAAAGGGGGGAATTATAATTCACCCCTCCACTTT. This codes for CASSKGGNYNSPLHF.